The 18 T cell receptor beta chains listed next were all sequenced from one sample in a study of cytomegalovirus exposure and HLA in healthy donors. The PCR employed 60 Vbeta primers together with 13 Jbeta primers. Here immunoSEQ multiplex PCR was the method, and the copy in TCRdb shows in-frame clones only, minus some. This repertoire shows some 210,000 clones, 70% to 85% found once; its top ten account for over 3.5%. The material sequenced was PBMCs. The receptors were gathered from a male donor in good health and CMV-seronegative.

V gene TRBV30 combines with J gene TRBJ2-1; 7 bases are shared with TRBD1. This CDR3 spans 14 amino acids. Germline CDR1 GTSNPN, CDR2 SVGIG (reference sequence). J was trimmed by 4 bases and V by 2 bases; bases with no gene match: 5. This chain's CDR3 is CAWSRGTAYNEQFF. CDR3 coding DNA: TGTGCCTGGAGTAGGGGGACAGCATACAATGAGCAGTTCTTC.

This chain connects TRBV19 to TRBJ2-5; 8 nucleotides align to TRBD1. Gene TRBJ2-7 matches the end of the DNA better, so the J call may be wrong. The germline gives CDR1 LNHDA, CDR2 SQIVND (reference sequence). The CDR3 runs to 13 residues. The CDR3 loop reads CASRGQGSYEQYF. The CDR3 coding sequence is TGTGCCAGTAGAGGACAGGGATCCTACGAGCAGTACTTC.

Concerning this clone: The sample holds other DNA sequences that translate to the same CDR3. The chain employs TRBV19 and TRBJ1-4; possible D gene TRBD1, 5 bases. V gave up 1 base and J gave up 0 bases, with 6 bases separating them. This CDR3 has 15 residues. Germline values: CDR1 LNHDA, CDR2 SQIVND (reference sequence). The chain's CDR3 is CASSIGGATNEKLFF. CDR3 bases: TGTGCCAGTAGTATAGGGGGCGCAACTAATGAAAAACTGTTTTTT.

The CDR3 sequence is CASSVTGGAYEQYF. The CDR3 region has the DNA TGTGCCAGCAGTGTAACAGGGGGCGCATACGAGCAGTACTTC. J is TRBJ2-7 and V is TRBV7-3; 9 bases fit TRBD1. The CDR3 runs to 14 residues. V dropped 6 bases and J dropped 4; count of bases not matched to a gene: 7. Germline V lookup: CDR1 SGHTA, CDR2 FQGTGA.

This clone came up a few times. This chain connects TRBV10-3 to TRBJ1-1; 9 bases are shared with TRBD1. V lost 3 bases and J lost 7; bases outside the gene matches: 3. CDR1 and CDR2 (germline): ENHRY, SYGVKD. The CDR3 sequence is 13 residues long. CDR3 bases: TGTGCCATCAGTGAAGGGGGACAGGGTGAAGCTTTCTTT. Its translation: CAISEGGQGEAFF.

This clone appeared a single time. The rearrangement joins TRBV19 to TRBJ2-1; D is perhaps TRBD2 (6 bases). CDR3 length: 13 amino acids. V gave up 7 bases and J gave up 4 bases, with 11 bases separating them. Germline values: CDR1 LNHDA, CDR2 SQIVND (reference sequence). The CDR3 region is CASTASVYNEQFF. In DNA form, the CDR3 reads TGTGCCAGTACGGCTAGCGTATACAATGAGCAGTTCTTC.

The genes are TRBV5-1 and TRBJ2-3; D gene unclear. V gave up 1 base and J gave up 0 bases, with 6 bases separating them. This CDR3 is built from 14 residues. CDR1 and CDR2 from the germline V gene are SGHRS and YFSETQ. The chain's CDR3 is CASSLPSSTDTQYF. Here the CDR3 DNA reads TGCGCCAGCAGCTTGCCTTCTAGCACAGATACGCAGTATTTT.

J is TRBJ1-6 and V is TRBV21-1; TRBD1 is the table's D call, not checked against the DNA. TRBV21-1 is marked as a pseudogene. The CDR3 extends over 19 amino acids. The CDR3 protein is CASSKGRETGSSYNSPLHF. For the CDR3, the DNA is TGTGCCAGCAGCAAAGGTCGGGAGACAGGGAGCTCCTATAATTCACCCCTCCACTTT.

V is TRBV7-8 and J is TRBJ2-3; 13 bases map to TRBD2. CDR3 length: 15 residues. V trimming: 5 bases; J trimming: 3 bases; junction bases outside the gene matches: 2. Germline CDR1 is SGHVS and CDR2 is FQNEAQ. DNA of the CDR3: TGTGCCAGCAGCGCGGGACTAGCGGGGACAGATACGCAGTATTTT. It specifies CASSAGLAGTDTQYF.

This chain joins TRBV2 and TRBJ2-3; D uncertain. This CDR3 has 11 residues. Germline lookup yields CDR1 SNHLY and CDR2 FYNNEI. Trimming removed 8 bases at V and 6 bases at J, with 9 bases between. CDR3 region: CASAAADTQYF. For the CDR3, the DNA is TGTGCCAGCGCTGCGGCTGATACGCAGTATTTT.

This clone showed up just a few times. Different DNA sequences within this sample yield the same CDR3. This chain uses TRBV27 with TRBJ2-7, with D possibly matching TRBD1 (6 bases). V lost 2 bases and J 3 bases, leaving 8 bases between the germline ends. The CDR3 consists of 13 residues. CDR1 and CDR2 from the germline V gene are MNHEY and SMNVEV (reference sequence). This CDR3 reads CASSLQQGYEQYF. CDR3 DNA: TGTGCCAGCAGTTTACAACAGGGCTACGAGCAGTACTTC.

Note on this clone: Other DNA variants within this sample encode the same CDR3. V and J are TRBV9 and TRBJ1-5; D remains unclear. The CDR3 contains 15 residues. CDR1 SGDLS and CDR2 YYNGEE come from the germline V gene. Trimming took 0 bases from V and 4 from J, leaving 11 bases between them. In DNA form, the CDR3 reads TGTGCCAGCAGCGTAGGTGCAGGAGGAAATCAGCCCCAGCATTTT. Its translation: CASSVGAGGNQPQHF.

The chain links TRBV7-3 to TRBJ2-1, with D perhaps TRBD1 (5 bases). The V gene's germline CDR1 is SGHTA and CDR2 FQGTGA. CDR3 size: 13 residues. Trimming cost V 0 bases and J 6 bases, with 6 bases left between them. This chain's CDR3 is CASSLTGVNEQFF. CDR3 in DNA: TGTGCCAGCAGCTTAACAGGGGTCAATGAGCAGTTCTTC.

This chain connects TRBV27 to TRBJ2-7, with D unresolved. The germline V and J ends were trimmed by 2 bases and 5 bases, with 7 bases remaining between them. Germline CDR1 reads MNHEY; CDR2 reads SMNVEV (reference sequence). The CDR3 spans 12 residues. Here the CDR3 reads CASSLGRDEQYF. The CDR3, as DNA: TGTGCCAGCAGTTTAGGGCGCGACGAGCAGTACTTC.

On this clone itself: This specimen includes other DNA sequences encoding the same CDR3. This chain connects TRBV9 to TRBJ2-1, with D tentatively TRBD2 (7 bases). From germline, CDR1 is SGDLS and CDR2 YYNGEE. The V gene lost 2 bases and the J gene lost 4 bases, with 13 bases spanning the gap. This CDR3 is built from 15 residues. CDR3 protein: CASSVSGRGYNEQFF. In DNA, the CDR3 is TGTGCCAGCAGCGTCTCAGGGAGGGGGTACAATGAGCAGTTCTTC.

The chain has TRBV2 and TRBJ1-2; 9 bases are shared with TRBD1. Germline lookup yields CDR1 SNHLY and CDR2 FYNNEI. CDR3 length: 13 amino acids. Trimming cost V 6 bases and J 8 bases; bases outside gene matches: 7. This CDR3 reads CASSSDRGGGYTF. The CDR3 DNA sequence: TGTGCCAGCAGCTCGGACAGGGGCGGCGGCTACACCTTC. Variable domain in full (rest from reference TRBV2 and TRBJ1-2): EPEVTQTPSHQVTQMGQEVILRCVPISNHLYFYWYRQILGQKVEFLVSFYNNEISEKSEIFDDQFSVERPDGSNFTLKIRSTKLEDSAMYFCASSSDRGGGYTFGSGTRLTVV.

The chain has TRBV27 and TRBJ2-7; D possibly corresponds to TRBD1 (5 bases). V lost 3 bases, J lost 2 bases, and 14 bases lay in between. Germline V gene lookup returns CDR1 MNHEY and CDR2 SMNVEV (reference sequence). The CDR3 is 15 amino acids. The CDR3, as DNA: TGTGCCAGCAGTTTTGGCAGGGCGTTAACCTACGAGCAGTACTTC. Translating it yields CASSFGRALTYEQYF.

The chain couples TRBV5-6 to TRBJ2-3, with D hard to call. With 4 bases removed from V and 0 bases from J, the gap between germline ends came to 12 bases. The germline gives CDR1 SGHDT, CDR2 YYEEEE. There are 15 residues in the CDR3. CDR3 bases: TGTGCCAGCAGCACTCTGTCGCGGAGCACAGATACGCAGTATTTT. Protein: CASSTLSRSTDTQYF.